This record covers a single T cell receptor (beta chain). The antigen remains undetermined. The CDR3 sequence is 13 residues long. Trimming left V 3 bases short and J 2 bases short, with 7 bases between. Germline assignment: CDR1 MNHEY and CDR2 SMNVEV (reference sequence). The data belong to a study of Graves' ophthalmopathy and Graves' hyperthyroidism. Findings and caveats of the study: Ophthalmopathy progression was predicted by the model at just over 70% sensitivity and under 75% specificity. Classification of ophthalmopathy versus stable hyperthyroidism by a 13-signature model yielded approximately 90% sensitivity and 65% to 83% specificity.

In donors with ophthalmopathy, activity was moderate-to-severe, with CAS ≥3, NOSPECS ≥4 and duration under 3 months. Orbital computed tomography and thyroid ultrasound, along with TRAb, serum thyroxine and clinical symptoms, underpinned diagnosis. Researchers took RNA transcripts and amplified TCR beta CDR3 regions from them. The first round was an RT-PCR with HTBI primers, and the second round was a multiplex PCR. TCRdb fed the multiplex PCR reads into MiXCR, producing one record per CDR3 protein. The table lists some 170,000 distinct CDR3 sequences, 30% to 45% of them singletons. Sequencing was carried out using peripheral blood. The TCR comes from a man aged 25 to 45 with Graves' ophthalmopathy. The chain links TRBV27 to TRBJ1-1; D is undetermined. The CDR3 coding sequence is TGTGCCAGCAGTTTGGGGTACAACACTGAAGCTTTCTTT. It codes for CASSLGYNTEAFF.